Below, 7 T cell receptor beta chains from the same sample are listed, as sequenced in a study of blood T cell repertoires in COVID-19. Assay used: immunoSEQ multiplex PCR; TCRdb lists only in-frame clones, some missing. The sample carries approximately 130,000 clones, 84% recorded once. The sample consisted of peripheral blood. The origin of the receptors is a human donor in a cohort sampled during active COVID-19.

The CDR3 coding sequence is TGTGCCAGTAGATCGGGACAGCGGAAGGATGGCTACACCTTC. Amino acids: CASRSGQRKDGYTF. The gene calls are TRBV19 and TRBJ1-2; 7 bases map to TRBD1. Germline V gives CDR1 LNHDA, CDR2 SQIVND (reference sequence). V lost 6 bases to trimming and J lost 6 bases; unmatched junction nucleotides: 10. The CDR3 spans 14 residues.

The chain has TRBV5-6 and TRBJ2-7, with 7 nucleotides matching TRBD2. After removal of 1 base from V and 3 bases from J, the junction contained 10 bases not matched to a gene. Germline lookup yields CDR1 SGHDT and CDR2 YYEEEE. CDR3 length: 16 residues. CDR3 sequence: CASSLWSRLALYEQYF. CDR3 DNA: TGTGCCAGCAGCTTGTGGTCAAGACTAGCCCTCTACGAGCAGTACTTC. The full variable domain, its missing parts supplied by reference TRBV5-6 and TRBJ2-7, is DAGVTQSPTHLIKTRGQQVTLRCSPKSGHDTVSWYQQALGQGPQFIFQYYEEEERQRGNFPDRFSGHQFPNYSSELNVNALLLGDSALYLCASSLWSRLALYEQYFGPGTRLTVT.

The chain employs TRBV10-2 and TRBJ2-7; D unclear. Germline V CDR1 and CDR2: WSHSY, SAAADI. Trimming pared 6 bases from V and 4 bases from J, leaving 22 bases between. This CDR3 region has 16 residues. CDR3 coding DNA: TGCGCCAGCAGCCCCGACCGCCTTGGGCCCGCGTACGAGCAGTACTTC. Its protein is CASSPDRLGPAYEQYF.

The V and J genes are TRBV27 and TRBJ1-4, with 7 bases that match TRBD1. The trim removed 5 bases at V and 5 bases at J, leaving 2 bases unmatched. The CDR3 covers 13 residues. Germline V lookup: CDR1 MNHEY, CDR2 SMNVEV (reference sequence). The CDR3 DNA is TGTGCCAGCAGTGAACAGGGGAATGAAAAACTGTTTTTT. Translated, it gives CASSEQGNEKLFF.

J is TRBJ1-1 and V is TRBV19; D might be TRBD1 (6 bases). The CDR3 sequence is 15 residues long. The V and J ends lost 7 bases and 4 bases respectively, with 19 bases between them. CDR1 is LNHDA, CDR2 SQIVND, per germline (reference sequence). The CDR3 reads CASIRRGGGSTEAFF. The CDR3, as DNA: TGTGCCAGTATCCGAAGGGGAGGGGGGAGCACTGAAGCTTTCTTT.

This chain joins TRBV29-1 and TRBJ2-5; D not certain. CDR1 is SQVTM, CDR2 ANQGSEA, per germline. V gave up 5 bases and J gave up 2 bases, with 15 bases separating them. This CDR3 region has 14 residues. The CDR3 sequence: CSVNLSGIQETQYF. The DNA of the CDR3 is TGCAGCGTTAACCTCTCAGGAATACAAGAGACCCAGTACTTC.

This chain joins TRBV10-3 and TRBJ1-5; the match to TRBD1 covers 7 bases. Germline CDR1 reads ENHRY; CDR2 reads SYGVKD. CDR3 size: 13 residues. V shed 10 bases and J 2 bases; nucleotides not matched to a gene: 5. The CDR3 DNA follows: TGTGCCACTCAGGGGGTGGGCAATCAGCCCCAGCATTTT. Translating it yields CATQGVGNQPQHF.